The next 20 T cell receptor beta chains were all read from a single sample in a study of identical twins. Via MiXCR, TCRdb re-called the 5' RACE reads, giving one row per CDR3 protein. Of 450,000 to 500,000 distinct CDR3 sequences listed, roughly an eighth were seen once; the top ten hold about 1%. The same specimen was also included in a second study, on yellow fever vaccine responses in identical twins.

Specimen: CD4+ T cells sorted from blood. These receptors were taken from a woman aged 18-30 years in good health.

This sequence joins TRBV20-1 and TRBJ2-7; tentative D call: TRBD2 (5 bases). CDR1 and CDR2 from the germline V gene are DFQATT and SNEGSKA (reference sequence). Trimming removed 6 bases at V and 2 bases at J, with 11 bases between. The CDR3 extends over 12 amino acids. Written as DNA, the CDR3 is TGCAGTGCCGGGCCGGGAACCTACGAGCAGTACTTC. Translated, it gives CSAGPGTYEQYF.

This clonotype was observed at least ten times. Written as DNA, the CDR3 is TGTGCCAGCAGGAGGGGGGACACTGAAGCTTTCTTT. Its protein product is CASRRGDTEAFF. The chain combines TRBV6-5 with TRBJ1-1, with a tentative D call TRBD1 (6 bases). The germline gives CDR1 MNHEY, CDR2 SVGAGI. The CDR3 consists of 12 residues. V lost 6 bases and J 3 bases, leaving 8 bases between the germline ends.

This clonotype was recorded at least ten times. V gene TRBV20-1 combines with J gene TRBJ2-5, with 8 bases aligning to TRBD2. CDR3 size: 14 residues. The junction had 9 bases not matched to a gene; V was cut back by 1 base and J by 8 bases. The germline gives CDR1 DFQATT, CDR2 SNEGSKA (reference sequence). The chain's CDR3 is CSARVSGLAGTQYF. The CDR3, as DNA: TGCAGTGCTAGAGTTTCTGGGCTAGCGGGTACCCAGTACTTC.

This clonotype was counted only a few times. This chain connects TRBV15 to TRBJ2-1; perhaps TRBD1 as D (5 bases). The CDR3 has 17 amino acids. The germline gives CDR1 LNHNV, CDR2 YYDKDF (reference sequence). V was shortened by 3 bases and J by 0 bases, with 15 bases between the two germline ends. The CDR3: CATSRDKAQSSYNEQFF. CDR3 sequence (DNA): TGTGCCACCAGCAGGGACAAAGCGCAGAGCTCCTACAATGAGCAGTTCTTC.

This chain links TRBV20-1 with TRBJ2-1, with 9 bases fitting TRBD2. This CDR3 is built from 16 residues. Germline V CDR1 and CDR2: DFQATT, SNEGSKA (reference sequence). Unmatched junction bases numbered 12, after V lost 5 bases and J lost 4 bases. The CDR3 DNA reads as TGCAGTGCTTCAGGGGGTAGCGGGAGAACTTACAATGAGCAGTTCTTC. Amino acids: CSASGGSGRTYNEQFF.

The rearrangement joins TRBV11-2 to TRBJ2-1, with D unclear. The CDR3 has 14 amino acids. Germline CDR1 SGHAT, CDR2 FQNNGV. V lost 0 bases and J 9 bases, leaving 12 bases between the germline ends. CDR3 DNA: TGTGCCAGCAGCTTAGATAGGCCGACGAGTGAGCAGTTCTTC. Translating it yields CASSLDRPTSEQFF.

The chain recombines TRBV20-1 with TRBJ2-1; no clear D gene. This CDR3 spans 14 amino acids. Germline loops: CDR1 DFQATT, CDR2 SNEGSKA (reference sequence). CDR3 region: CSNLLTFHYNEQFF. Here the CDR3 DNA reads TGCAGCAACCTCCTGACTTTCCATTACAATGAGCAGTTCTTC.

This clonotype was seen a handful of times. The gene calls are TRBV5-1 and TRBJ2-5, with 8 positions matching TRBD2. V lost 4 bases and J lost 2; bases outside the gene matches: 4. The CDR3 sequence is 14 residues long. Germline-derived CDR1 and CDR2 are SGHRS and YFSETQ. Here the CDR3 reads CASSGVAGQETQYF. The CDR3, as DNA: TGCGCCAGCAGCGGGGTAGCGGGACAAGAGACCCAGTACTTC.

DNA for the CDR3: TGCAGTGCTAGAGCCCCTACAAACACCGGGGAGCTGTTTTTT. Translating it yields CSARAPTNTGELFF. The genes are TRBV20-1 and TRBJ2-2; unclear D gene. The CDR3 contains 14 residues. Germline V gives CDR1 DFQATT, CDR2 SNEGSKA (reference sequence). Trimming left V 1 base short and J 2 bases short, with 8 bases between.

This clonotype was counted ten times or more. The chain joins TRBV11-2 to TRBJ2-3; D not resolved. Between the trimmed V and J ends, which lost 1 base and 2 bases, there was a span of 4 bases. Germline V gives CDR1 SGHAT, CDR2 FQNNGV. CDR3 length equals 13 residues. Here the CDR3 DNA reads TGTGCCAGCAGCTTAGGCAACACAGATACGCAGTATTTT. Its translation: CASSLGNTDTQYF.

CDR3 in DNA: TGTGCCACCAGTAGCGGGAGGCCTTACGAGCAGTACTTC. Translating it yields CATSSGRPYEQYF. The rearrangement links TRBV24-1 to TRBJ2-7, with 9 bases aligning to TRBD2. This CDR3 is built from 13 residues. Trimming took 6 bases from V and 4 from J; bases not matched to a gene: 3. CDR1 and CDR2 (germline): KGHDR, SFDVKD.

This clonotype came up many times. The chain employs TRBV10-2 and TRBJ2-1, with D possibly matching TRBD2 (6 bases). Trimming pared 6 bases from V and 7 bases from J, leaving 16 bases between. The length of the CDR3 is 14 residues. The germline V gene encodes CDR1 WSHSY and CDR2 SAAADI. The CDR3 loop reads CASRTEGSFNEQFF. The CDR3 region has the DNA TGCGCCAGCAGAACGGAGGGCTCTTTTAATGAGCAGTTCTTC.

A few counts support this clonotype. The rearrangement uses TRBV10-1 and TRBJ2-5, with a possible D match to TRBD2 (5 bases). Trimming cost V 3 bases and J 2 bases, with 10 bases left between them. Germline loops: CDR1 WNHNN, CDR2 SYGVQD (reference sequence). This CDR3 contains 14 residues. CDR3 protein: CASSEAAGQETQYF. The CDR3 nucleotides are TGCGCCAGCAGTGAAGCGGCAGGACAAGAGACCCAGTACTTC.

Many counts were recorded for this clonotype. The chain links TRBV12-3 or TRBV12-4 to TRBJ2-1; 14 bases are shared with TRBD2. Losses at the gene ends were 3 bases for V and 10 bases for J; bases not matched to a gene: 8. This CDR3 contains 16 residues. This CDR3 is CASSFETSGRAEEQFF. CDR3 nucleotide sequence: TGTGCCAGCAGTTTTGAGACTAGCGGGAGGGCAGAAGAGCAGTTCTTC.

The chain uses TRBV3-1 and TRBJ2-1; tentative D call: TRBD2 (6 bases). Germline V lookup: CDR1 LGHDT, CDR2 YNNKEL (reference sequence). The CDR3 length is 12 residues. V lost 6 bases and J lost 12, with 15 bases in between. CDR3 in amino acids: CASSPPGGAQFF. CDR3 nucleotides: TGTGCCAGCAGTCCCCCTGGAGGGGCGCAGTTCTTC.

This clonotype occurred many times. V and J are TRBV5-1 and TRBJ2-1, with a possible D match to TRBD1 (5 bases). The V gene lost 2 bases and the J gene lost 14 bases, with 20 bases spanning the gap. The CDR3 totals 14 residues. Germline assignment: CDR1 SGHRS and CDR2 YFSETQ. The CDR3 DNA follows: TGCGCCAGCAGCTTAGGCAGGGTAGGAGATCTCGAGTTCTTC. As protein: CASSLGRVGDLEFF.

The genes are TRBV20-1 and TRBJ2-2; D possibly corresponds to TRBD2 (5 bases). V was cut by 5 bases and J by 5 bases, with 15 bases left in between. This CDR3 is built from 14 residues. CDR1 DFQATT and CDR2 SNEGSKA come from the germline V gene (reference sequence). Here the CDR3 DNA reads TGCAGTGCTGTATCGGGGTCCCCTACCGGGGAGCTGTTTTTT. Its protein product is CSAVSGSPTGELFF.

This clonotype has at least ten counts. The chain combines TRBV9 with TRBJ2-3; D is uncertain. CDR3 size: 14 residues. Germline V CDR1 and CDR2: SGDLS, YYNGEE. V lost 0 bases and J lost 3, with 8 bases in between. The CDR3: CASSVDLLTDTQYF. CDR3 nucleotide sequence: TGTGCCAGCAGCGTAGATCTACTTACAGATACGCAGTATTTT. Filled out from reference TRBV9 and TRBJ2-3, the complete variable domain reads DSGVTQTPKHLITATGQRVTLRCSPRSGDLSVYWYQQSLDQGLQFLIQYYNGEERAKGNILERFSAQQFPDLHSELNLSSLELGDSALYFCASSVDLLTDTQYFGPGTRLTVL.

The chain recombines TRBV7-2 with TRBJ2-3, with D perhaps TRBD1 (7 bases). The V gene lost 4 bases and the J gene lost 7 bases, with 18 bases spanning the gap. The CDR3 extends over 15 amino acids. Germline CDR1 reads SGHTA; CDR2 reads FQGNSA. Here the CDR3 DNA reads TGTGCCAGCAGCTCAGACTCAGGGGGGATAAATACGCAGTATTTT. Its translation is CASSSDSGGINTQYF.

This clonotype was detected many times. The chain carries TRBV20-1 and TRBJ2-7; 11 positions agree with TRBD2. The CDR3 has 12 amino acids. The germline V gene has CDR1 DFQATT and CDR2 SNEGSKA (reference sequence). The V segment lost 8 bases and the J segment 3 bases; nucleotides outside the gene matches: 3. This chain's CDR3 is CSPTSGIYEQYF. The CDR3 bases are TGCAGTCCGACTAGCGGGATCTACGAGCAGTACTTC.